This TCR beta chain comes out of a study of PD-1 blockade in classical Hodgkin lymphoma. Deletions cut 7 bases from V and 2 bases from J, with 9 bases between. Germline V gene sequence: CDR1 LNHDA, CDR2 SQIVND (reference sequence). This CDR3 contains 13 residues. Every patient had relapsed following autologous stem cell transplantation, and cohorts differed in brentuximab vedotin exposure. TCRdb's copy holds only in-frame clones and misses some; the assay was immunoSEQ multiplex PCR. Altogether about 85,000 clones are present, over 90% being singletons, with the ten largest covering under 3%. The sequences come from peripheral blood mononuclear cells (PBMCs), collected before the second cycle of nivolumab. The chain couples TRBV19 to TRBJ1-5; possible D gene TRBD1, 6 bases. The TCR comes from a human donor with classical Hodgkin lymphoma. CDR3: CASMDSRNQPQHF. The CDR3 DNA follows: TGTGCCAGTATGGACAGTCGCAATCAGCCCCAGCATTTT.